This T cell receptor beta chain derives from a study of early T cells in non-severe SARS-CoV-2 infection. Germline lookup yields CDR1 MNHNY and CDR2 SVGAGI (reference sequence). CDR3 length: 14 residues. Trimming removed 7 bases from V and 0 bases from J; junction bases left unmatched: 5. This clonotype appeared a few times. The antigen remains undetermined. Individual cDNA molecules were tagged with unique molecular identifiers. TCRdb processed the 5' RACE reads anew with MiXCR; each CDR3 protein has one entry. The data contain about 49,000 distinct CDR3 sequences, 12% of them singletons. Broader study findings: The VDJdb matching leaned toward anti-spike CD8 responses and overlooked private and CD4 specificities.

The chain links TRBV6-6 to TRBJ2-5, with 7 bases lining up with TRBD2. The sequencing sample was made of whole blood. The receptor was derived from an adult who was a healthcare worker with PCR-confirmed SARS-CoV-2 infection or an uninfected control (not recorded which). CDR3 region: CASTLAAYQETQYF. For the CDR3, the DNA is TGTGCCAGCACCCTAGCGGCGTACCAAGAGACCCAGTACTTC.